One T cell receptor beta chain is described in this entry. Its recognized antigen is unknown. Base qualities are not at hand, and no much larger clone is one base apart. The immunoSEQ Assay, a bias-controlled multiplex PCR, was used to amplify TCRbeta CDR3 regions from genomic DNA. As for the authors' bioinformatics: The number of nucleated cells in each sample was estimated by amplification of reference gene primers within the assay. To quantify the absolute abundance of each unique TCRbeta CDR3 rearrangement, sequence reads were collapsed and filtered. For each sample, productive Simpson clonality was calculated by taking the square root of Simpson's diversity index across productive rearrangements. In TCRdb, the immuneACCESS table is reduced to in-frame sequences with V and J assigned. These tables do not hold every clone; where another copy was compared, an unresolved V gene accounts for under half, and the others remain unexplained. The V and J calls and clone size were taken over from that table, and D and trimming were inferred from the DNA. The sample yields some 120,000 clones; roughly 82% were counted once. The leading ten clones occupy roughly an eighth of the sample.

Each collaborating institution followed its own protocols to collect whole blood in K2EDTA tubes. Collaborator samples were shipped for TCRbeta analysis as frozen whole blood, isolated PBMCs, or DNA extracted from either sample type. This record belongs to a study of blood T cell repertoires in COVID-19 (dated by TCRdb to about 2020). Turning to the overall study: Samples from collaborators originated in the United States, Italy and Spain and spanned both the acute and convalescent phases of COVID-19. The prospective study material was composed of cDNA or gDNA derived from T cells, B-cell-depleted T cells, or PBMCs. Deeply sampled blood TCRbeta repertoires from subjects exposed to, actively infected with, or recovered from COVID-19 were included in the dataset. The repertoires were released in a freely available public database intended as a resource for research on the immune response to SARS-CoV-2. The samples were drawn from two sources: the first 160 participants of the ongoing ImmuneRACE study, and fewer than 1,500 subjects contributed by 6 global collaborators. The sample metadata nearly always contained a de-identified subject ID, COVID-19 status, age in years and sex. Where available, HLA class I and class II types were taken from metadata supplied by the sample provider and were not determined by assay-based typing. What the research found in general, with its limitations: How much clinical and demographic metadata was included differed by source and by participant, and the metadata was provided uncurated.

The junction carries 12 bases between V and J, which are trimmed by 0 bases and 0 bases respectively. From its cysteine to its phenylalanine, the CDR3 spans 16 amino acids. This entry keeps only the CDR3 DNA: 48 bases, framed from base 1. For CDR1 and CDR2, the germline V gene lists SGHDT and YYEEEE. The V and J genes are TRBV5-6 and TRBJ1-2, with TRBD1 as a weak D call on 6 bases. The sequence was collected from a human donor in a cohort sampled during active COVID-19. The sample taken for sequencing was peripheral blood. The CDR3 is CASSLEPRGSNYGYTF. The DNA sequence is TGTGCCAGCAGCTTGGAGCCCAGGGGCTCTAACTATGGCTACACCTTC.